A single sample is the source of the 9 T cell receptor beta chains below, sequenced in a study of tumor-infiltrating lymphocytes in oesophageal squamous cell carcinoma. Each CDR3 protein gets one entry after TCRdb re-called the PCR reads with MiXCR. The sample yields 15,000 or so distinct CDR3 sequences, approximately 52% seen once. The sequenced sample was esophageal tumor tissue. The receptors were gathered from a female donor with esophageal squamous cell carcinoma.

The V gene is TRBV11-2, the J gene TRBJ2-7; D gene unclear. The end of the DNA aligns better with TRBJ2-1, so the J call may be wrong. Germline V gives CDR1 SGHAT, CDR2 FQNNGV. The CDR3 is made up of 14 amino acids. This CDR3 is CASIPMRENNEQFF. CDR3 DNA: TGTGCCAGCATCCCAATGCGAGAAAACAATGAGCAGTTCTTC.

The rearrangement links TRBV7-6 to TRBJ1-2; the D is unclear. From germline, CDR1 is SGHVS and CDR2 FNYEAQ. This CDR3 is 14 amino acids long. Trimming shortened V by 3 bases and J by 1 base, and 9 bases separated the two germline ends. CDR3 DNA: TGTGCCAGCAGCTTGAGTTCCAGTAACTATGGCTACACCTTC. Protein product: CASSLSSSNYGYTF.

The chain has TRBV7-2 and TRBJ1-4; no clear D gene. Trimming took 5 bases from V and 7 from J, leaving 11 bases between them. This CDR3 comprises 13 residues. Germline CDR1 reads SGHTA; CDR2 reads FQGNSA. CDR3 region: CASSPDPGEKLFF. CDR3 nucleotides: TGTGCCAGCAGCCCCGACCCGGGTGAAAAACTGTTTTTT.

This sequence joins TRBV11-2 and TRBJ2-5; 7 nucleotides align to TRBD2. Germline trimming cut 4 bases from V and 3 bases from J; bases unmatched to any gene: 5. Per germline, CDR1 SGHAT and CDR2 FQNNGV. The CDR3 has 14 amino acids. This CDR3 is CASSSGTTKETQYF. The CDR3 DNA follows: TGTGCCAGCAGCTCCGGGACTACTAAAGAGACCCAGTACTTC.

This clonotype appeared many times. The chain joins TRBV5-5 to TRBJ2-3; D ambiguous. CDR3 length equals 16 residues. Germline values: CDR1 SGHKS, CDR2 YYEKEE (reference sequence). The V and J ends lost 0 bases and 0 bases respectively, with 11 bases between them. The CDR3 sequence is CASSLGAFSSTDTQYF. The CDR3 region has the DNA TGTGCCAGCAGCTTGGGGGCATTTTCTAGCACAGATACGCAGTATTTT.

This rearrangement joins TRBV28 to TRBJ2-5, with 7 bases identical to TRBD1. The CDR3 is 14 amino acids. After removal of 4 bases from V and 3 bases from J, the junction contained 5 bases not matched to a gene. Germline V gene lookup returns CDR1 MDHEN and CDR2 SYDVKM. CDR3 in DNA: TGTGCCAGCAGTTCGGGACAGTTGAAAGAGACCCAGTACTTC. Its protein is CASSSGQLKETQYF.

This clonotype was seen only a few times. The chain links TRBV7-9 to TRBJ2-3; no firm D call. The V and J ends lost 0 bases and 7 bases respectively, with 11 bases between them. The CDR3 contains 14 residues. Germline values: CDR1 SEHNR, CDR2 FQNEAQ (reference sequence). CDR3 coding DNA: TGTGCCAGCAGCTTAGCGCCCCGGAGTCATACGCAGTATTTT. Protein product: CASSLAPRSHTQYF.

This clonotype showed up just a few times. V usage is TRBV12-3 or TRBV12-4 and J usage is TRBJ2-1; the D is unclear. The V end was cut by 3 bases, the J end by 9 bases, with 6 bases between. CDR3 length: 11 amino acids. In DNA form, the CDR3 reads TGTGCCAGCAGTTTGAAAAGTGAGCAGTTCTTC. Amino acid sequence: CASSLKSEQFF.

The rearrangement links TRBV6-6 to TRBJ2-3; 12 bases match TRBD2. CDR1 and CDR2 from the germline V gene are MNHNY and SVGAGI (reference sequence). The V gene end was trimmed by 6 bases and the J gene end by 5 bases; junction bases not matched to a gene: 0. The CDR3 runs 13 residues. This CDR3 is CASRTSGGDTQYF. The CDR3, as DNA: TGTGCCAGCAGGACTAGCGGGGGAGATACGCAGTATTTT.